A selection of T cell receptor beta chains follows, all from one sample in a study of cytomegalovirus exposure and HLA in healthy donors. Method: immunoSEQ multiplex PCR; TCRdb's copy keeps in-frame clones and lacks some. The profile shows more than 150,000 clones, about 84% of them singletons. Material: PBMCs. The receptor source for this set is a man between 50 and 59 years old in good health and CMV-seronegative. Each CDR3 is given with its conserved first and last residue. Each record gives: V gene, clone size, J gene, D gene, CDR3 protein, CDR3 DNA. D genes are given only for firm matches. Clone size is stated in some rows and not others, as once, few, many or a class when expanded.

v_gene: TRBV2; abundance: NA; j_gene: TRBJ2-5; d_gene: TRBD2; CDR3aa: CASIGGVEETQYF; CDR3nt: TGTGCCAGCATCGGGGGGGTTGAAGAGACCCAGTACTTC
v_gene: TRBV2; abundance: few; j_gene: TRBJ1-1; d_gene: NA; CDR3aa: CASSVGPRGEAFF; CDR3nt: TGTGCCAGCAGTGTAGGGCCGCGGGGTGAAGCTTTCTTT
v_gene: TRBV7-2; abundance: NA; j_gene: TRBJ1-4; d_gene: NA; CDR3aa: CASSLWAATNEKLFF; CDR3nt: TGTGCCAGCAGCTTATGGGCCGCAACTAATGAAAAACTGTTTTTT
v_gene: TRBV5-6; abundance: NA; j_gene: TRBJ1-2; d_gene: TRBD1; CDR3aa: CASSLYRGYGYTF; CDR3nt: TGTGCCAGCAGCTTGTACAGGGGGTATGGCTACACCTTC
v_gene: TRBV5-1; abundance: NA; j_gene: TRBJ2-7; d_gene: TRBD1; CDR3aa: CASSFTGQYTYEQYF; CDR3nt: TGCGCCAGCAGCTTTACGGGACAGTACACTTACGAGCAGTACTTC
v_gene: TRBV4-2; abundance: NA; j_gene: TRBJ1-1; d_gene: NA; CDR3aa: CASSQEGTRNTEAFF; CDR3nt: TGTGCCAGCAGCCAAGAGGGGACAAGGAACACTGAAGCTTTCTTT
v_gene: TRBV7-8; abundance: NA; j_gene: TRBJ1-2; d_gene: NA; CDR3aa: CASSLGGAGEGYTF; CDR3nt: TGTGCCAGCAGCTTAGGAGGGGCAGGGGAGGGCTACACCTTC
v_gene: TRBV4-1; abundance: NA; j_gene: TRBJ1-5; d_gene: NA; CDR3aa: CASSQERGGNQPQHF; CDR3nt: TGCGCCAGCAGCCAAGAAAGAGGCGGCAATCAGCCCCAGCATTTT
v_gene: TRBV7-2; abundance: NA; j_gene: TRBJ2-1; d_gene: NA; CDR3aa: CASSLLGGNYNEQFF; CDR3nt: TGTGCCAGCAGCTTACTCGGGGGAAACTACAATGAGCAGTTCTTC
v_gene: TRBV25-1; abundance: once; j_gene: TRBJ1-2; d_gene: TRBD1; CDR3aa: CASSGTGNYGYTF; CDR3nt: TGTGCCAGCAGCGGGACAGGGAACTATGGCTACACCTTC
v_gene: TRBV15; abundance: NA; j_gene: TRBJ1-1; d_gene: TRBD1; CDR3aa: CATSREGGGWSNTEAFF; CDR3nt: TGTGCCACCAGCAGAGAAGGAGGGGGCTGGTCGAACACTGAAGCTTTCTTT
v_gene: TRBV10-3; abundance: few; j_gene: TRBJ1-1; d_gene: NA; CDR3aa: CAISDNRAFF; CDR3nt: TGTGCCATCAGTGACAACAGAGCTTTCTTT
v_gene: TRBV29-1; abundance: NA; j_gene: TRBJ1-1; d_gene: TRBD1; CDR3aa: CSVLYVGQGSNTEAFF; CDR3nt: TGCAGCGTTCTTTACGTTGGACAGGGGTCGAACACTGAAGCTTTCTTT
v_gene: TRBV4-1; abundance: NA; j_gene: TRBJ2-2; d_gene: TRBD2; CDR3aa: CASSPMGGLAGQTGELFF; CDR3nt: TGCGCCAGCAGCCCCATGGGGGGGCTAGCGGGACAAACCGGGGAGCTGTTTTTT
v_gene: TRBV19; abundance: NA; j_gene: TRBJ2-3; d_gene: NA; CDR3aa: CASSSGGATDTQYF; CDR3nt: TGTGCCAGTAGTTCAGGCGGGGCGACAGATACGCAGTATTTT
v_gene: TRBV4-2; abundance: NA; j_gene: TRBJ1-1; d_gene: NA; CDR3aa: CASSQGGKGGLNTEAFF; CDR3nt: TGTGCCAGCAGCCAAGGGGGGAAGGGAGGGCTGAACACTGAAGCTTTCTTT
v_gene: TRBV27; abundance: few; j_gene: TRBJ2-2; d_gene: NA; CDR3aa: CASSLTGNTGELFF; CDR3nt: TGTGCCAGCAGTTTGACGGGGAACACCGGGGAGCTGTTTTTT
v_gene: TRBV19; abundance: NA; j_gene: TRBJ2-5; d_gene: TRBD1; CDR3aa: CASSLQGAQETQYF; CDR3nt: TGTGCCAGTAGTCTACAGGGGGCACAGGAGACCCAGTACTTC
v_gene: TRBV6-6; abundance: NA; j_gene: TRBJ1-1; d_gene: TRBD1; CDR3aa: CASTIIQGRNTEAFF; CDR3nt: TGTGCCAGCACCATCATACAGGGGAGAAACACTGAAGCTTTCTTT
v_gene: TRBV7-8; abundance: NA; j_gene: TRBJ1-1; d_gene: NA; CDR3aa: CASSLGQVGSEAFF; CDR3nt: TGTGCCAGCAGCTTAGGACAGGTCGGTTCTGAAGCTTTCTTT